These 23 T cell receptor beta chains came from one sample sequenced in a study of somatic mutations in cytotoxic T cells in rheumatoid arthritis. Repertoires were generated with immunoSEQ multiplex PCR, while TCRdb's copy carries only in-frame clones and drops some. The repertoire includes some 19,000 clones, around four fifths of them detected once, and approximately 11% sits in the top ten. Material for sequencing was CD8+ T cells sorted from blood. The receptor source for this set is a man aged 18 to 29 with rheumatoid arthritis.

The rearrangement links TRBV27 to TRBJ1-5; no firm D call. CDR3 length equals 13 residues. CDR1 MNHEY and CDR2 SMNVEV come from the germline V gene (reference sequence). The ends were cut back, 2 bases at V and 4 bases at J, with 6 bases in the middle. CDR3 region: CASSLGVNQPQHF. CDR3 coding DNA: TGTGCCAGCAGTTTAGGGGTAAATCAGCCCCAGCATTTT.

The chain couples TRBV6-4 to TRBJ2-1; 7 bases are shared with TRBD1. The length of the CDR3 is 15 residues. V dropped 5 bases and J dropped 2; count of bases not matched to a gene: 6. Looked up from germline, CDR1 is MRHNA and CDR2 is SNTAGT. The chain's CDR3 is CASSPYRGAYNEQFF. CDR3 nucleotide sequence: TGTGCCAGCAGTCCGTACAGGGGTGCCTACAATGAGCAGTTCTTC.

The CDR3 sequence: CASSPVGQGNQPQHF. CDR3 nucleotide sequence: TGTGCCAGCAGTCCCGTGGGGCAGGGCAATCAGCCCCAGCATTTT. The chain recombines TRBV27 with TRBJ1-5; the D gene is possibly TRBD1 (5 bases). This CDR3 contains 15 residues. The germline V gene encodes CDR1 MNHEY and CDR2 SMNVEV (reference sequence). Trimming removed 5 bases at V and 2 bases at J, with 13 bases between.

This chain links TRBV7-9 with TRBJ2-7; D is perhaps TRBD2 (5 bases). The CDR3 covers 16 residues. V gave up 4 bases and J gave up 4 bases, with 20 bases separating them. Germline V CDR1 and CDR2: SEHNR, FQNEAQ (reference sequence). CDR3 in amino acids: CASSSVQMSRGYEQYF. The CDR3 DNA is TGTGCCAGCAGCTCGGTGCAAATGAGCAGAGGGTACGAGCAGTACTTC.

The rearrangement links TRBV15 to TRBJ1-2, with 8 positions matching TRBD1. The length of the CDR3 is 15 residues. Germline trimming cut 1 base from V and 7 bases from J; bases unmatched to any gene: 8. Germline V gene data show CDR1 as LNHNV and CDR2 as YYDKDF (reference sequence). The CDR3 coding sequence is TGTGCCACCAGCAGAGTGCAGGACAGGGTGGGTGGCTACACCTTC. This codes for CATSRVQDRVGGYTF.

This clone was counted a single time. Other DNA sequences of this sample code for an identical CDR3. V gene TRBV19 combines with J gene TRBJ1-1; 8 nucleotides agree with TRBD1. The length of the CDR3 is 12 residues. Trimming cost V 6 bases and J 5 bases; bases outside gene matches: 2. Germline CDR1 is LNHDA and CDR2 is SQIVND (reference sequence). CDR3: CASRGQGTEAFF. DNA of the CDR3: TGTGCCAGTAGAGGACAGGGAACTGAAGCTTTCTTT.

V gene TRBV7-6 combines with J gene TRBJ2-7; D unresolved. CDR1 and CDR2 from the germline V gene are SGHVS and FNYEAQ. The CDR3 has 16 residues. V shed 3 bases and J shed 0 bases, with 15 bases lying between them. The chain's CDR3 is CASSFREKEFSYEQYF. As DNA, the CDR3 is TGTGCCAGCAGCTTTCGAGAAAAGGAATTCTCCTACGAGCAGTACTTC.

J is TRBJ2-1 and V is TRBV18; D is ambiguous. CDR1 is KGHSH and CDR2 is LQKENI in the germline V gene. This CDR3 is built from 18 residues. V lost 2 bases and J lost 0, with 17 bases in between. The chain's CDR3 is CASSPEERSLSSYNEQFF. The CDR3 DNA is TGTGCCAGCTCACCAGAAGAGAGGAGCCTGAGCTCCTACAATGAGCAGTTCTTC. Using reference TRBV18 and TRBJ2-1 for the parts outside the CDR3, the full variable domain is NAGVMQNPRHLVRRRGQEARLRCSPMKGHSHVYWYRQLPEEGLKFMVYLQKENIIDESGMPKERFSAEFPKEGPSILRIQQVVRGDSAAYFCASSPEERSLSSYNEQFFGPGTRLTVL.

About this clone itself: The junction differs from germline at one of its ends, possibly a read error. V gene TRBV7-9 combines with J gene TRBJ1-4; D gene uncertain. There are 14 residues in the CDR3. CDR1 SEHNR and CDR2 FQNEAQ come from the germline V gene (reference sequence). The DNA of the CDR3 is TGTGCCAACAGCCCCCTCCCAAACCCGGAAAAACTGTTTTTT. This translates into CANSPLPNPEKLFF.

The chain couples TRBV2 to TRBJ2-2, with TRBD1 identical over 9 bases. The CDR3 consists of 14 residues. Germline CDR1 SNHLY, CDR2 FYNNEI. V shed 10 bases and J 0 bases; nucleotides not matched to a gene: 3. The CDR3 reads CATRQGANTGELFF. The DNA for the CDR3 is TGTGCCACCCGACAGGGGGCGAACACCGGGGAGCTGTTTTTT.

V and J are TRBV4-1 and TRBJ2-3; the D is unclear. Germline lookup yields CDR1 MGHRA and CDR2 YSYEKL. The CDR3 is made up of 16 amino acids. V was pared by 3 bases and J by 5 bases, with 18 bases between. The CDR3 coding sequence is TGCGCCAGCAGCCACGGTTCAGCGATGATCCGAGATACGCAGTATTTT. This encodes CASSHGSAMIRDTQYF.

The chain couples TRBV7-2 to TRBJ1-6; D uncertain. Germline assignment: CDR1 SGHTA and CDR2 FQGNSA. The CDR3 spans 16 residues. V was shortened by 3 bases and J by 0 bases, with 9 bases between the two germline ends. CDR3 in amino acids: CASSFRSRSYNSPLHF. The CDR3 DNA reads TGTGCCAGCAGCTTTAGAAGTCGCTCCTATAATTCACCCCTCCACTTT.

The rearrangement joins TRBV28 to TRBJ1-1; tentatively, D is TRBD1 (6 bases). There are 15 residues in the CDR3. The germline CDR1 and CDR2 sequences are MDHEN and SYDVKM. Deletions cut 2 bases from V and 1 base from J, with 11 bases between. The CDR3 protein is CASSLMAGENTEAFF. CDR3 sequence (DNA): TGTGCCAGCAGTTTAATGGCAGGGGAGAACACTGAAGCTTTCTTT.

This chain joins TRBV6-1 and TRBJ2-3, with TRBD2 matching 8 bases. CDR1 MNHNS and CDR2 SASEGT come from the germline V gene. Trimming took 3 bases from V and 2 from J; bases not matched to a gene: 7. The CDR3 totals 16 residues. This CDR3 reads CASSDRTSRYTDTQYF. DNA for the CDR3: TGTGCCAGCAGTGACCGGACTAGCCGTTACACAGATACGCAGTATTTT.

This chain connects TRBV28 to TRBJ2-1, with TRBD1 as a possible D gene (6 bases). V was clipped by 5 bases and J by 4 bases, with 21 bases between them. CDR1 and CDR2 (germline): MDHEN, SYDVKM. This CDR3 is 17 amino acids long. The CDR3 is CASSPTLQGWAYNEQFF. CDR3 nucleotide sequence: TGTGCCAGCAGTCCGACCCTCCAGGGGTGGGCTTACAATGAGCAGTTCTTC.

The V gene is TRBV5-1, the J gene TRBJ2-1; possible D gene TRBD1, 6 bases. Germline values: CDR1 SGHRS, CDR2 YFSETQ. The length of the CDR3 is 15 residues. V lost 4 bases, J lost 5 bases, and 16 bases lay in between. The CDR3 DNA follows: TGCGCCAGCAGCAGACCGGGACAAACAGACAATGAGCAGTTCTTC. Its translation: CASSRPGQTDNEQFF.

The chain carries TRBV4-1 and TRBJ1-2, with D possibly matching TRBD1 (5 bases). CDR1 and CDR2 from the germline V gene are MGHRA and YSYEKL. V lost 1 base and J lost 4, with 13 bases in between. The CDR3 spans 15 residues. CDR3 loop: CASSQVPGRSYGYTF. For the CDR3, the DNA is TGCGCCAGCAGCCAAGTTCCGGGACGGAGCTATGGCTACACCTTC.

The chain has TRBV6-5 and TRBJ1-2, with D maybe TRBD1 (5 bases). Trimming left V 2 bases short and J 7 bases short, with 11 bases between. The CDR3 runs 13 residues. Per germline, CDR1 MNHEY and CDR2 SVGAGI. For the CDR3, the DNA is TGTGCCAGCAGTTACAGAATGAGGGGTGGCTACACCTTC. It yields the protein CASSYRMRGGYTF.

The CDR3 bases are TGTGCCCTGAGGGGCACCGGGGAGCTGTTTTTT. Encoded protein: CALRGTGELFF. J is TRBJ2-2 and V is TRBV19; perhaps D is TRBD1 or TRBD2 (5 bases each). CDR3 length: 11 residues. V lost 11 bases and J 4 bases, leaving 8 bases between the germline ends. Germline values: CDR1 LNHDA, CDR2 SQIVND (reference sequence). Supplemented by reference TRBV19 and TRBJ2-2, the full variable domain reads DGGITQSPKYLFRKEGQNVTLSCEQNLNHDAMYWYRQDPGQGLRLIYYSQIVNDFQKGDIAEGYSVSREKKESFPLTVTSAQKNPTAFYLCALRGTGELFFGEGSRLTVL.

This CDR3 is CASSVFDHEQYF. CDR3 nucleotides: TGTGCCAGCAGCGTATTCGACCACGAGCAGTACTTC. The rearrangement joins TRBV9 to TRBJ2-7; D remains ambiguous. This CDR3 comprises 12 residues. Germline assignment: CDR1 SGDLS and CDR2 YYNGEE. Trimming removed 1 base at V and 5 bases at J, with 7 bases between. Full variable domain (remainder filled in from reference TRBV9 and TRBJ2-7): DSGVTQTPKHLITATGQRVTLRCSPRSGDLSVYWYQQSLDQGLQFLIQYYNGEERAKGNILERFSAQQFPDLHSELNLSSLELGDSALYFCASSVFDHEQYFGPGTRLTVT.

This clone was seen a single time. This rearrangement joins TRBV27 to TRBJ1-1; TRBD1 matches at 7 bases. Germline trimming cut 5 bases from V and 3 bases from J; bases unmatched to any gene: 9. In germline, CDR1 is MNHEY, CDR2 SMNVEV (reference sequence). This CDR3 is 15 amino acids long. CDR3 in amino acids: CASSPLTGRDTEAFF. The CDR3 DNA sequence: TGTGCCAGCAGTCCGTTGACAGGGAGGGACACTGAAGCTTTCTTT.

The genes are TRBV6-5 and TRBJ2-5; D perhaps matches TRBD1 (6 bases). There are 14 residues in the CDR3. Germline CDR1 MNHEY, CDR2 SVGAGI. V was pared by 6 bases and J by 5 bases, with 16 bases between. The CDR3 spells CASRLGGGRETQYF. The CDR3 coding sequence is TGTGCCAGCAGGCTAGGTGGGGGCAGGGAGACCCAGTACTTC.

The CDR3 bases are TGTGCCAGTAGCGCGGGACAAGTTAATGAAAAACTGTTTTTT. Residues: CASSAGQVNEKLFF. The chain is built from TRBV19 and TRBJ1-4; TRBD1 is a possible D gene (6 bases). Trimming cost V 6 bases and J 4 bases, with 12 bases left between them. CDR3 size: 14 residues. Germline CDR1 is LNHDA and CDR2 is SQIVND (reference sequence).